The rows below give T cell receptor beta chains drawn from one sample of a study of beta chain features in type 1 diabetes. Assay: immunoSEQ multiplex PCR; the TCRdb copy retains only in-frame clones and omits some. The sample has some 250,000 clones; roughly 10% are singletons. The sequencing sample was made of naive CD4+ T cells from blood. The origin of the receptors is a man aged 25-45 years with type 1 diabetes. Both conserved end residues are part of each CDR3. D genes are given only for firm matches. The listing skips clone size in some rows; elsewhere it reads once, few, many or a size class.

V,J,size,D,DNA,CDR3
TRBV7-9,TRBJ2-5,NA,TRBD2,TGTGCCAGCAGCTCAAATAGCGGGGGATCAGAGACCCAGTACTTC,CASSSNSGGSETQYF
TRBV25-1,TRBJ2-3,NA,NA,TGTGCCAGCAGTGGAGACATTAGCACAGATACGCAGTATTTT,CASSGDISTDTQYF
TRBV20-1,TRBJ2-5,NA,NA,TGCAGTGCCAACGACAGGGAGACCCAGTACTTC,CSANDRETQYF
TRBV5-1,TRBJ2-2,NA,TRBD2,TGCGCCAGCAGCCCGGGGACTAGCGGGGCCTCGAACACCGGGGAGCTGTTTTTT,CASSPGTSGASNTGELFF
TRBV10-3,TRBJ2-5,NA,TRBD1,TGTGCCATCAGTGGACAGGGCTGGGAGACCCAGTACTTC,CAISGQGWETQYF
TRBV7-9,TRBJ1-3,NA,NA,TGTGCCAGCAGCTTATCCGTAGCCTCTGGAAACACCATATATTTT,CASSLSVASGNTIYF
TRBV5-1,TRBJ2-3,NA,NA,TGCGCCAGCAGCCCGGACCAGGGGGATACGCAGTATTTT,CASSPDQGDTQYF
TRBV19,TRBJ1-6,NA,NA,TGTGCCAGTACCGCACGGTGGCAGGGTAGCTCACCCCTCCACTTT,CASTARWQGSSPLHF
TRBV10-3,TRBJ2-7,NA,NA,TGTGCCATCAGTGAGGGGAGCTACGAGCAGTACTTC,CAISEGSYEQYF
TRBV6-6,TRBJ1-5,NA,NA,TGTGCCGCAGCGCCCCCCAATCAGCCCCAGCATTTT,CAAAPPNQPQHF
TRBV7-9,TRBJ2-7,NA,TRBD2,TGTGCCAGCAGCTCCCCGAGACTAGCGGGGGAGCAGTACTTC,CASSSPRLAGEQYF
TRBV4-3,TRBJ2-3,NA,NA,TGCGCCAGCAGCCAACAAGGGACTACAGATACGCAGTATTTT,CASSQQGTTDTQYF
TRBV6-5,TRBJ2-1,NA,NA,TGTGCCAGCAGTTACCAGGCGGGGGCACACTCGGAGCAGTTCTTC,CASSYQAGAHSEQFF
TRBV7-6,TRBJ1-5,few,NA,TGTGCCAGCAGCCCCGGACAGAATCAGCCCCAGCATTTT,CASSPGQNQPQHF
TRBV7-9,TRBJ1-2,few,NA,TGTGCCAGCAGCTCTTTAATCAGGCAGGGCTACACCTTC,CASSSLIRQGYTF
TRBV29-1,TRBJ1-2,few,NA,TGCAGCGTACACCTATTGGGGGACTCCTATGGCTACACCTTC,CSVHLLGDSYGYTF
TRBV7-2,TRBJ2-3,NA,TRBD2,TGTGCCAGCAGCTCCGGGGGGGATACGCAGTATTTT,CASSSGGDTQYF
TRBV7-8,TRBJ2-5,NA,TRBD1,TGTGCCAGCAGCGCCAAATTGGGACAGAAAGGAGAGACCCAGTACTTC,CASSAKLGQKGETQYF
TRBV27,TRBJ2-7,few,TRBD1,TGTGCCACCAAGGACAGGCCCACCTCCTACGAGCAGTACTTC,CATKDRPTSYEQYF
TRBV5-4,TRBJ2-2,few,TRBD2,TGTGCCAGCAGCTTGGAGCGGGGGGCCGGGGAGCTGTTTTTT,CASSLERGAGELFF
TRBV30,TRBJ2-1,few,TRBD1,TGTGCCTGGAGTGGCGACGACAGGGGGTTACAGGAGCAGTTCTTC,CAWSGDDRGLQEQFF
TRBV27,TRBJ1-2,NA,NA,TGTGCCAGCAGTTCTCAGGGTTCATTCGGCTACACCTTC,CASSSQGSFGYTF
TRBV7-2,TRBJ2-2,NA,NA,TGTGCCAGCAGCTTAGGACTACCCCTGAACACCGGGGAGCTGTTTTTT,CASSLGLPLNTGELFF
TRBV4-1,TRBJ2-7,few,TRBD1,TGCGCCAGCAGCCAAGAACCGGGACAGGGCTACGAGCAGTACTTC,CASSQEPGQGYEQYF